This TCR beta chain stems from a study of blood T cell repertoires in COVID-19. Study in general: The analysed material was cDNA or gDNA that came from T cells, B-cell-depleted T cells, or PBMCs.

Data came from immunoSEQ multiplex PCR; TCRdb stores just in-frame clones and leaves some out. The repertoire includes a few hundred thousand clones, over 80% of them detected once, and under 5.5% sits in the top ten. The J segment lost 6 bases and the V segment lost 5 bases, leaving 9 bases of the junction unmatched. The CDR3 runs to 17 residues. Germline loops: CDR1 LGHNT, CDR2 FRNRAP. The J gene is TRBJ2-2, the V gene TRBV12-5; 13 nucleotides match TRBD2. The receptor was derived from a man in his 60s who had recovered from COVID-19. The sequencing input was peripheral blood. The CDR3 region has the DNA TGTGCTAGTGGTCCCTCGGGGACTAGCGGGATAGCCGGGGAGCTGTTTTTT. Its translation: CASGPSGTSGIAGELFF.